This entry lists 21 T cell receptor beta chains sequenced from one sample in a study of cytomegalovirus exposure and HLA in healthy donors. The PCR employed 60 Vbeta primers together with 13 Jbeta primers. Data came from immunoSEQ multiplex PCR; TCRdb stores just in-frame clones and leaves some out. Its table records 65,000 to 85,000 clones. What was sequenced was PBMCs. Every receptor here comes from a female donor in good health and CMV-seropositive.

The J gene is TRBJ2-7, the V gene TRBV6-1, with TRBD1 identical over 9 bases. CDR1 MNHNS and CDR2 SASEGT come from the germline V gene. The J segment lost 6 bases and the V segment lost 7 bases, leaving 7 bases of the junction unmatched. CDR3 length: 13 amino acids. The CDR3 protein is CASMWTGATEQYF. The DNA of the CDR3 is TGTGCCAGCATGTGGACAGGGGCGACCGAGCAGTACTTC.

The genes are TRBV5-4 and TRBJ1-1, with a tentative D call TRBD1 (5 bases). Germline V gives CDR1 SGHNT, CDR2 YYREEE (reference sequence). The CDR3 totals 14 residues. Trimming pared 4 bases from V and 2 bases from J, leaving 12 bases between. The DNA of the CDR3 is TGTGCCAGCAGCCCGAGCGGGGGAAACACTGAAGCTTTCTTT. Amino acid sequence: CASSPSGGNTEAFF. The full variable domain, its missing parts supplied by reference TRBV5-4 and TRBJ1-1, is ETGVTQSPTHLIKTRGQQVTLRCSSQSGHNTVSWYQQALGQGPQFIFQYYREEENGRGNFPPRFSGLQFPNYSSELNVNALELDDSALYLCASSPSGGNTEAFFGQGTRLTVV.

V gene TRBV5-1 combines with J gene TRBJ1-6; no reliable D call. Germline loops: CDR1 SGHRS, CDR2 YFSETQ. CDR3 length equals 15 residues. The germline V and J ends were trimmed by 0 bases and 2 bases, with 6 bases remaining between them. CDR3 protein: CASSLGQTYNSPLHF. The CDR3 region has the DNA TGCGCCAGCAGCTTGGGGCAGACCTATAATTCACCCCTCCACTTT.

The J gene is TRBJ2-7, the V gene TRBV19, with no clear D. The V gene lost 5 bases and the J gene lost 0 bases, with 11 bases spanning the gap. CDR1 and CDR2 from the germline V gene are LNHDA and SQIVND (reference sequence). CDR3 length: 14 residues. The DNA of the CDR3 is TGTGCCAGTAGTGGGCTAACCACCTCCTACGAGCAGTACTTC. This translates into CASSGLTTSYEQYF.

The chain recombines TRBV9 with TRBJ1-1, with 8 bases that match TRBD1. The ends lost 2 bases at V and 1 base at J; junction bases unmatched: 1. The CDR3 spans 14 residues. The germline V gene has CDR1 SGDLS and CDR2 YYNGEE. In nucleotides, the CDR3 is TGTGCCAGCAGCGTCGGACAGGGGAACACTGAAGCTTTCTTT. It codes for CASSVGQGNTEAFF.

The chain couples TRBV6-5 to TRBJ2-5; 12 bases are shared with TRBD2. The trim removed 2 bases at V and 5 bases at J, leaving 3 bases unmatched. CDR3 length: 15 amino acids. Per germline, CDR1 MNHEY and CDR2 SVGAGI. The CDR3 sequence is CASSYIGTSGETQYF. CDR3 sequence (DNA): TGTGCCAGCAGTTACATAGGGACTAGCGGGGAGACCCAGTACTTC.

V usage is TRBV7-9 and J usage is TRBJ1-4; D unresolved. CDR3 length equals 14 residues. V was pared by 3 bases and J by 2 bases, with 7 bases between. CDR1 SEHNR and CDR2 FQNEAQ come from the germline V gene (reference sequence). The DNA of the CDR3 is TGTGCCAGCAGCTTCGCACAGACTAATGAAAAACTGTTTTTT. As protein: CASSFAQTNEKLFF.

This rearrangement joins TRBV19 to TRBJ1-5, with a weak D call TRBD1 (6 bases). In germline, CDR1 is LNHDA, CDR2 SQIVND (reference sequence). The CDR3 is 15 amino acids. The germline V and J ends were trimmed by 6 bases and 5 bases, with 17 bases remaining between them. The chain's CDR3 is CASRWGQSSYQPQHF. The CDR3 DNA follows: TGTGCCAGTAGGTGGGGGCAGTCATCTTATCAGCCCCAGCATTTT.

This chain connects TRBV27 to TRBJ2-7; possible D gene TRBD1, 5 bases. This CDR3 has 11 amino acids. Germline CDR1 reads MNHEY; CDR2 reads SMNVEV (reference sequence). V lost 8 bases and J 3 bases, leaving 8 bases between the germline ends. CDR3 DNA sequence: TGTGCCAGCGGCCAGGGCTACGAGCAGTACTTC. It translates to CASGQGYEQYF.

The V call is TRBV6-4, the J call TRBJ1-2; 12 bases fit TRBD1. The CDR3 length is 16 residues. The germline V gene encodes CDR1 MRHNA and CDR2 SNTAGT. V shed 1 base and J 8 bases; nucleotides not matched to a gene: 8. The CDR3 bases are TGTGCCAGCAGTGACTGGGGACAGGGGGCCGTCGGGGGCTACACCTTC. Protein product: CASSDWGQGAVGGYTF.

The chain combines TRBV4-3 with TRBJ2-3; 10 nucleotides match TRBD2. The trim removed 0 bases at V and 5 bases at J, leaving 5 bases unmatched. Germline loops: CDR1 LGHNA, CDR2 YSLEER. The CDR3 is made up of 16 amino acids. CDR3: CASSQDTLAGVDTQYF. The CDR3 bases are TGCGCCAGCAGCCAAGATACGCTAGCGGGGGTAGATACGCAGTATTTT.

The chain carries TRBV4-1 and TRBJ1-2; D is perhaps TRBD1 (5 bases). Germline CDR1 and CDR2: MGHRA and YSYEKL. Trimming removed 0 bases at V and 3 bases at J, with 14 bases between. The CDR3 length is 16 residues. In DNA, the CDR3 is TGCGCCAGCAGCCAAGATGGCCTTACAGGTTACTATGGCTACACCTTC. Translating it yields CASSQDGLTGYYGYTF.

The V call is TRBV4-1, the J call TRBJ1-2; 9 bases match TRBD1. CDR1 is MGHRA, CDR2 YSYEKL, per germline. CDR3 length equals 15 residues. After removal of 4 bases from V and 4 bases from J, the junction contained 7 bases not matched to a gene. The CDR3, as DNA: TGCGCCAGCAGCCCCGGGACAGGGCTTGGCTATGGCTACACCTTC. This sequence encodes CASSPGTGLGYGYTF.

The CDR3 bases are TGTGCCAGCGGGACTAGCGGGGGAAATGAGCAGTTCTTC. Protein: CASGTSGGNEQFF. The rearrangement links TRBV19 to TRBJ2-1, with TRBD2 identical over 14 bases. This CDR3 contains 13 residues. The germline V gene encodes CDR1 LNHDA and CDR2 SQIVND (reference sequence). V was clipped by 9 bases and J by 7 bases; unmatched bases: 2.

This chain joins TRBV19 and TRBJ1-1; possible D gene TRBD1, 6 bases. The CDR3 consists of 12 residues. Trimming took off 4 bases at V and 5 bases at J, with 8 bases between the two ends. Germline V gene data show CDR1 as LNHDA and CDR2 as SQIVND (reference sequence). CDR3 nucleotides: TGTGCCAGTAGTAATAGGGGGACTGAAGCTTTCTTT. Amino acid sequence: CASSNRGTEAFF.

The V call is TRBV6-5, the J call TRBJ2-3; 10 bases align to TRBD2. V was clipped by 4 bases and J by 10 bases; unmatched bases: 2. The germline gives CDR1 MNHEY, CDR2 SVGAGI. The CDR3 runs to 12 residues. The CDR3 DNA follows: TGTGCCAGCAGTTCCGGACTAGCGGCGCAGTATTTT. Translated, it gives CASSSGLAAQYF.

The chain joins TRBV7-9 to TRBJ1-2, with a tentative D call TRBD1 (5 bases). CDR3 size: 15 residues. Trimming cost V 2 bases and J 4 bases, with 14 bases left between them. Germline V gene sequence: CDR1 SEHNR, CDR2 FQNEAQ (reference sequence). CDR3 bases: TGTGCCAGCAGCTTATCTCGCCAGGGATCCTATGGCTACACCTTC. Amino acids: CASSLSRQGSYGYTF. Full variable domain (remainder filled in from reference TRBV7-9 and TRBJ1-2): DTGVSQNPRHKITKRGQNVTFRCDPISEHNRLYWYRQTLGQGPEFLTYFQNEAQLEKSRLLSDRFSAERPKGSFSTLEIQRTEQGDSAMYLCASSLSRQGSYGYTFGSGTRLTVV.

V and J are TRBV6-5 and TRBJ2-6, with D uncertain. CDR1 is MNHEY and CDR2 is SVGAGI in the germline V gene. The CDR3 spans 14 residues. The ends were cut back, 7 bases at V and 0 bases at J, with 7 bases in the middle. The CDR3 DNA follows: TGTGCCAGCACGGTTGCCTCTGGGGCCAACGTCCTGACTTTC. Its protein is CASTVASGANVLTF.

V gene TRBV6-5 combines with J gene TRBJ2-7, with D possibly matching TRBD2 (6 bases). Germline CDR1 reads MNHEY; CDR2 reads SVGAGI. The CDR3 contains 15 residues. V lost 1 base and J 1 base, leaving 11 bases between the germline ends. CDR3 nucleotides: TGTGCCAGCAGTTACTATGCGGGGAGTTCCTACGAGCAGTACTTC. This sequence encodes CASSYYAGSSYEQYF.

The chain combines TRBV19 with TRBJ2-7; D is ambiguous. The CDR3 covers 14 residues. In germline, CDR1 is LNHDA, CDR2 SQIVND (reference sequence). Trimming shortened V by 5 bases and J by 7 bases, and 18 bases separated the two germline ends. CDR3 protein: CASSGQSSAREQYF. The CDR3 DNA reads TGTGCCAGTAGTGGTCAAAGCTCGGCGCGGGAGCAGTACTTC.

The chain has TRBV5-1 and TRBJ1-6, with D possibly TRBD1 on 6 matching bases. The V end was cut by 5 bases, the J end by 0 bases, with 15 bases between. This CDR3 spans 17 amino acids. Germline assignment: CDR1 SGHRS and CDR2 YFSETQ. DNA for the CDR3: TGCGCCAGCAGGGACTGGGACACGAGCTCCTATAATTCACCCCTCCACTTT. Translating gives CASRDWDTSSYNSPLHF.